A single sample is the source of the 3 T cell receptor beta chains below, sequenced in a study of blood T cells in healthy people across ages. A second PCR of roughly 7 to 11 cycles used a sample-barcoded 5' primer and a J-beta primer mix. TCRdb recomputed calls from the 5' RACE reads with MiXCR, one row per CDR3 protein. Of 550,000 to 800,000 distinct CDR3 sequences listed, 21% are singletons. Source material: blood. Every receptor here comes from a man in his 70s in good health.

This clonotype has at least ten counts. The rearrangement joins TRBV6-5 to TRBJ2-5; no reliable D call. The J call may be mistaken, given a closer DNA end match to TRBJ2-7. The CDR3 totals 15 residues. Germline CDR1 and CDR2: MNHEY and SVGAGI. CDR3 nucleotide sequence: TGTGCCAGCGGCACGATTCGCCTCGGCACCTACGAGCAGTACTTC. Protein: CASGTIRLGTYEQYF.

A few counts support this clonotype. The DNA of the CDR3 is TGCAGTGCTAGAGAGACTAGCGGGCTAAACATTCAGTACTTC. This gives the protein CSARETSGLNIQYF. The J gene is TRBJ2-4, the V gene TRBV20-1; 10 nucleotides align to TRBD2. The CDR3 totals 14 residues. Germline V lookup: CDR1 DFQATT, CDR2 SNEGSKA (reference sequence). Trimming cost V 0 bases and J 6 bases; bases outside gene matches: 2.

The chain carries TRBV29-1 and TRBJ2-1, with D maybe TRBD2 (5 bases). Trimming left V 7 bases short and J 0 bases short, with 16 bases between. CDR1 is SQVTM and CDR2 is ANQGSEA in the germline V gene. The CDR3 totals 15 residues. Here the CDR3 reads CSASQAEGSYNEQFF. CDR3 DNA: TGCAGCGCTTCCCAAGCGGAAGGCTCCTACAATGAGCAGTTCTTC.